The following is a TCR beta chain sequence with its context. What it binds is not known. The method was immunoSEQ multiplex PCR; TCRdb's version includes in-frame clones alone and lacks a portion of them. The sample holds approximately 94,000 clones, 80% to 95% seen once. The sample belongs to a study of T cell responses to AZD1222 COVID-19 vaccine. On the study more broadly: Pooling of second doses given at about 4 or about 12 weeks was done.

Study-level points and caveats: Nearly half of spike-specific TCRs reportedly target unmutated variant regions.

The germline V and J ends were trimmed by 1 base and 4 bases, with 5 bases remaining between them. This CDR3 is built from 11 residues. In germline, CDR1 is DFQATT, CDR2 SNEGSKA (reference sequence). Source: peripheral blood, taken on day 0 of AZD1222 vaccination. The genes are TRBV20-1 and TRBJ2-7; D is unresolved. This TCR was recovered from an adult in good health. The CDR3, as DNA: TGCAGTGCTAGAGGGCGTTACGAGCAGTACTTC. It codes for CSARGRYEQYF.